The sequence of this TCR beta chain was determined in a study of the immune and genomic landscape of osteosarcoma. Generated by immunoSEQ multiplex PCR, the TCRdb table keeps only in-frame clones and is missing some. The sample contains around 6,800 clones, 55% to 75% of which appear only once. Osteosarcoma specimens were post-treatment primary, local recurrence and metastasis tumors from poor-prognosis patients. Germline V gene lookup returns CDR1 MNHNS and CDR2 SASEGT. The CDR3 is 15 residues long. The V end was cut by 6 bases, the J end by 0 bases, with 12 bases between. The receptor was isolated from a human donor with osteosarcoma. Specimen: osteosarcoma tumor tissue from the lung. V and J are TRBV6-1 and TRBJ2-1; D is uncertain. CDR3 region: CASRGTTYSYNEQFF. The CDR3 DNA reads as TGTGCCAGCAGGGGCACTACCTACTCCTACAATGAGCAGTTCTTC.